This T cell receptor beta chain was profiled in a study of shared clonotypes between healthy human individuals. Overall study: Each donor's CD8 memory used one plate, CD8 naive two, each CD4 subset three.

Genomic DNA per cell subset filled all wells of several immunoSEQ plates. The assay was immunoSEQ multiplex PCR, and TCRdb's table has in-frame clones only and misses some. The table includes a few million clones, approximately 92% detected once. Study-wide results and caveats: Since donors were few, the genetic and exposure-history diversity represented was limited.

With regard to this clone: Its antigen is not identified.

Trimming pared 2 bases from V and 0 bases from J, leaving 9 bases between. CDR1 is MNHNY, CDR2 SVGAGI, per germline (reference sequence). This CDR3 spans 15 amino acids. The healthy adult donors were HIV-negative and reported no recent acute infections or vaccinations. The clonotype comes from a man aged 18 to 29 in good health. The chain employs TRBV6-6 and TRBJ2-3; D ambiguous. Sequenced: naive CD4+ T cells sorted from blood. Subset denoted: CD45RA+ positively selected. CDR3 protein: CASSYGDASTDTQYF. The CDR3 coding sequence is TGTGCCAGCAGTTACGGTGACGCTAGCACAGATACGCAGTATTTT.